This T cell receptor (beta chain) is drawn from a study of blood T cell repertoires in COVID-19. In the study overall: T cells, B-cell-depleted T cells, or PBMCs supplied cDNA or gDNA.

Here immunoSEQ multiplex PCR was the method, and the copy in TCRdb shows in-frame clones only, minus some. This table holds roughly 440,000 clones, 88% found once. Recruited during active infection, patients (from Seattle) were subsequently followed longitudinally. The length of the CDR3 is 16 residues. V gave up 5 bases and J gave up 4 bases; unmatched junction bases: 11. The germline gives CDR1 MNHNY, CDR2 SVGAGI (reference sequence). Sequenced input: peripheral blood. The chain uses TRBV6-6 and TRBJ1-2, with 9 positions matching TRBD1. The sequence was collected from a woman aged 45-60 years with COVID-19, enrolled during active disease. The DNA of the CDR3 is TGTGCCAGCAGTAAAGAATCCGGGACAGGGCTCTATGGCTACACCTTC. Translated: CASSKESGTGLYGYTF.